The 32 T cell receptor beta chains in this list originate from one sample, sequenced in a study of CD8+CD57+ T cells in acquired aplastic anemia. Genomic DNA, the template, was used for profiling of the TCR beta VDJ and CDR3. TCRdb analysed the reads with MiXCR anew, one entry per CDR3 protein. The repertoire holds hundreds of thousands of distinct CDR3 sequences, with just under 70% as singletons. The sequencing sample was made of sorted CD4+, CD8+, or CD8+CD57+ T cells (not recorded which) from PBMCs. The receptors originated from a human donor in good health, serving as a control.

Concerning this clonotype itself: The CDR3 end shows no conserved phenylalanine or tryptophan, and so a read error is likely. It is unclear where the CDR3 begins or ends on the DNA, so no DNA is shown, and the CDR3 is as TCRdb lists it. J is TRBJ1-2 and V is TRBV7-2; the D segment call TRBD1 is taken from the table without a DNA check. Germline-derived CDR1 and CDR2 are SGHTA and FQGNSA. The CDR3 comprises 13 residues, both ends counted. CDR3 protein: CASSPGGGSDTEA.

The chain is built from TRBV20-1 and TRBJ2-5; D gene ambiguous. Trimming pared 0 bases from V and 5 bases from J, leaving 13 bases between. The CDR3 runs to 14 residues. Germline CDR1 and CDR2: DFQATT and SNEGSKA (reference sequence). CDR3 DNA: TGCAGTGCTAGAGATTTATTAGGCAGGGAGACCCAGTACTTC. Amino acids: CSARDLLGRETQYF.

This clonotype was counted many times. The chain has TRBV5-8 and TRBJ1-2; D is perhaps TRBD1 (5 bases). Trimming removed 3 bases at V and 7 bases at J, with 19 bases between. Per the germline V gene, CDR1 is SGHTS and CDR2 is YDEGEE. The CDR3 has 15 amino acids. The CDR3 is CASSSFVGEGLGYTF. CDR3 sequence (DNA): TGTGCCAGCAGCTCTTTTGTGGGGGAGGGTCTTGGCTACACCTTC.

The rearrangement uses TRBV6-2 or TRBV6-3 and TRBJ1-1; no definite D call. V was cut by 5 bases and J by 6 bases, with 13 bases left in between. This CDR3 has 13 residues. Germline CDR1 and CDR2: MNHEY and SVGEGT. CDR3 residues: CASSHGVGAEAFF. CDR3 coding DNA: TGTGCCAGCAGTCACGGTGTGGGCGCTGAAGCTTTCTTT.

Concerning this clonotype: The CDR3 end shows no conserved phenylalanine or tryptophan, and so a read error is likely. Because the CDR3's place on the DNA is in doubt, the DNA is left out and the CDR3 is given as listed by TCRdb. The V and J genes are TRBV7-9 and TRBJ2-7; the DNA was not used to check the table's D call, TRBD1. The CDR3 length equals 13 residues, ends included. CDR1 is SEHNR, CDR2 FQNEAQ, per germline (reference sequence). CDR3 sequence: CASSLGAGAGGEQ.

The V gene is TRBV7-3, the J gene TRBJ1-2; D might be TRBD1 (5 bases). Germline-derived CDR1 and CDR2 are SGHTA and FQGTGA. This CDR3 contains 15 residues. With 3 bases removed from V and 13 bases from J, the gap between germline ends came to 24 bases. The CDR3 coding sequence is TGTGCCAGCAGCTTCCGAGTAGACAGTTCTGGCTACACCACCTTC. Protein: CASSFRVDSSGYTTF. Looking up the rest from reference TRBV7-3 and TRBJ1-2 gives the full variable domain: GAGVSQTPSNKVTEKGKYVELRCDPISGHTALYWYRQSLGQGPEFLIYFQGTGAADDSGLPNDRFFAVRPEGSVSTLKIQRTERGDSAVYLCASSFRVDSSGYTTFGSGTRLTVV.

In the case of this clonotype: The junction does not match germline at one end; this may be a read error. This chain uses TRBV7-8 with TRBJ2-5, with 8 bases that match TRBD1. The CDR3 contains 14 residues. Germline lookup yields CDR1 SGHVS and CDR2 FQNEAQ. CDR3 nucleotide sequence: TGTGCCAGCAGCTCACGGACAGGGCAAGAGACCAAGTACTTC. The encoded protein is CASSSRTGQETKYF.

A note on this clonotype: In this CDR3 the conserved last residue, phenylalanine or tryptophan, is missing, so a read error is likely. The DNA is left out, because the CDR3 cannot be placed on it with certainty; the CDR3 is given as TCRdb lists it. The V gene is TRBV9, the J gene TRBJ2-3; the table gives TRBD1 as D, unverified against the DNA. The CDR3 sequence runs 13 residues, both termini included. The V gene's germline CDR1 is SGDLS and CDR2 YYNGEE. CDR3 sequence reads: CASTTGGNLAPLL.

Concerning this clonotype itself: At one boundary the junction diverges from the germline segment, which might be a read error. This rearrangement joins TRBV7-2 to TRBJ1-2; D gene uncertain. The CDR3 runs to 14 residues. Germline V CDR1 and CDR2: SGHTA, FQGNSA. The CDR3 DNA reads as TGTGCCAGCAGCGTAGCATCGACTAACTATGACTACACCTTC. As protein: CASSVASTNYDYTF.

The chain employs TRBV20-1 and TRBJ2-5; the D gene is possibly TRBD1 (6 bases). This CDR3 is 13 amino acids long. Germline CDR1 DFQATT, CDR2 SNEGSKA (reference sequence). The ends were cut back, 0 bases at V and 5 bases at J, with 10 bases in the middle. In DNA form, the CDR3 reads TGCAGTGCTAGAGAGGGGGCCGGGGAGACCCAGTACTTC. The encoded protein is CSAREGAGETQYF.

Many counts were recorded for this clonotype. The chain couples TRBV3-1 to TRBJ1-1; D is uncertain. The germline gives CDR1 LGHDT, CDR2 YNNKEL (reference sequence). Deletions cut 10 bases from V and 5 bases from J, with 14 bases between. The CDR3 is 12 residues long. CDR3 DNA: TGTGCCACCTCGAGGGATCGAACTGAAGCTTTCTTT. Translated: CATSRDRTEAFF.

The V and J genes are TRBV2 and TRBJ2-7; TRBD2 matches 8 bases. This CDR3 has 16 amino acids. CDR1 and CDR2 from the germline V gene are SNHLY and FYNNEI. The V and J ends lost 6 bases and 6 bases, in that order; junction bases with no gene match: 16. CDR3 sequence (DNA): TGTGCCAGCAGCTTAGGGGAAACGGGGGGGTATCGCGAGCAGTACTTC. It specifies CASSLGETGGYREQYF.

About this clonotype: One end of the junction varies from germline; a read error may be responsible. This chain links TRBV9 with TRBJ1-1; D call uncertain. In germline, CDR1 is SGDLS, CDR2 YYNGEE. This CDR3 comprises 13 residues. CDR3 in amino acids: CASSVVLRAMSSF. The CDR3 DNA reads as TGTGCCAGCAGCGTTGTGCTTAGGGCAATGAGCAGTTTT.

This clonotype was detected a few times. The chain uses TRBV7-2 and TRBJ1-2; no definite D call. The V gene lost 1 base and the J gene lost 4 bases, with 4 bases spanning the gap. The V gene's germline CDR1 is SGHTA and CDR2 FQGNSA. The CDR3 has 12 amino acids. The CDR3 reads CASSLGLYGYTF. The DNA of the CDR3 is TGTGCCAGCAGCTTAGGGCTCTATGGCTACACCTTC.

Notes on this clonotype: The CDR3 carries no conserved terminal phenylalanine or tryptophan, so it likely arises from a read error. No DNA is shown, since the ends of the CDR3 on it are uncertain; the CDR3 is the one TCRdb lists. The CDR3 is CASSPPSSEGETQYFC. The chain combines TRBV2 with TRBJ2-3; TRBD2, the table's D call, was not compared with the DNA. In germline, CDR1 is SNHLY, CDR2 FYNNEI. With termini counted, the CDR3 has 16 amino acids.

This rearrangement joins TRBV20-1 to TRBJ1-4, with 7 bases fitting TRBD1. This CDR3 comprises 17 residues. Germline trimming cut 2 bases from V and 0 bases from J; bases unmatched to any gene: 9. Germline V gene lookup returns CDR1 DFQATT and CDR2 SNEGSKA (reference sequence). CDR3 DNA: TGCAGTGCTAGACAGACCGGGACAGTAGCAACTAATGAAAAACTGTTTTTT. Translating it yields CSARQTGTVATNEKLFF.

CDR3 nucleotide sequence: TGTGCCAGCAGCTCGGGGGAGGGTTGGTATGGCTACACCTTC. This gives the protein CASSSGEGWYGYTF. This chain joins TRBV7-6 and TRBJ1-2; tentative D call: TRBD1 (5 bases). The CDR3 contains 14 residues. V was cut by 4 bases and J by 5 bases, with 14 bases left in between. Germline CDR1 and CDR2: SGHVS and FNYEAQ.

The rearrangement links TRBV7-9 to TRBJ2-5; the D gene could be TRBD1 or TRBD2 (5 bases each). Germline V gives CDR1 SEHNR, CDR2 FQNEAQ (reference sequence). Trimming removed 1 base from V and 4 bases from J, with 10 bases in between. There are 14 residues in the CDR3. CDR3: CASSLVGDLETQYF. The DNA for the CDR3 is TGTGCCAGCAGCTTAGTGGGGGATCTAGAGACCCAGTACTTC.

Regarding this clonotype: Likely a read error: the CDR3 ends without its conserved phenylalanine or tryptophan. Because the CDR3's place on the DNA is in doubt, the DNA is left out and the CDR3 is given as listed by TCRdb. The chain uses TRBV7-2 and TRBJ2-1; the table assigns TRBD1, which was not confirmed against the DNA. The CDR3 has 13 amino acids, counting both end residues. Germline CDR1 and CDR2: SGHTA and FQGNSA. CDR3 amino acids: CASSFSVPEAFFV.

Remarks on this clonotype: A much larger clone sits a single nucleotide away, making a read error possible. The V and J genes are TRBV30 and TRBJ2-7, with 10 bases matching TRBD2. Per the germline V gene, CDR1 is GTSNPN and CDR2 is SVGIG (reference sequence). This CDR3 is built from 13 residues. Here the CDR3 DNA reads TGTGCTTCTGGACTAGCGGTGTCCTACGAGCAGTACTTC. Encoded protein: CASGLAVSYEQYF. The full variable domain, with the rest looked up from reference TRBV30 and TRBJ2-7, is SQTIHQWPATLVQPVGSPLSLECTVEGTSNPNLYWYRQAAGRGLQLLFYSVGIGQISSEVPQNLSASRPQDRQFILSSKKLLLSDSGFYLCASGLAVSYEQYFGPGTRLTVT.

This clonotype was counted many times. This sequence joins TRBV27 and TRBJ2-7, with 7 nucleotides matching TRBD1. J gave up 0 bases and V 3 bases, and 2 bases lay outside the gene matches. The germline gives CDR1 MNHEY, CDR2 SMNVEV (reference sequence). The CDR3 runs to 14 residues. The CDR3 region is CASSLDRTSYEQYF. For the CDR3, the DNA is TGTGCCAGCAGTTTGGACAGGACCTCCTACGAGCAGTACTTC.

Turning to this clonotype: The final CDR3 position lacks the conserved phenylalanine or tryptophan, pointing to a likely read error. The limits of the CDR3 on the DNA are not certain, so only TCRdb's listed CDR3 is given. This chain links TRBV19 with TRBJ2-7; the D call in the table, TRBD1, was not verified against the DNA. The germline CDR1 and CDR2 sequences are LNHDA and SQIVND (reference sequence). Inclusive of both ends, the CDR3 amounts to 15 amino acids. The CDR3 sequence: CASSKDRGQDTQYFG.

As for this clonotype: The junction departs from germline at one end; a sequencing error may be responsible. In DNA form, the CDR3 reads TGTGCCAGCAGTTACCCGGGACAGGGCGACTACAAGCAGCACTTC. Protein sequence: CASSYPGQGDYKQHF. The chain joins TRBV7-2 to TRBJ2-7; 9 nucleotides agree with TRBD1. The CDR3 covers 15 residues. Germline loops: CDR1 SGHTA, CDR2 FQGNSA.

In its sample, this clonotype was seen many times. The chain joins TRBV5-1 to TRBJ1-1; tentatively, D is TRBD1 (5 bases). V lost 4 bases, J lost 1 base, and 17 bases lay in between. The V gene's germline CDR1 is SGHRS and CDR2 YFSETQ. The CDR3 spans 16 residues. The CDR3 bases are TGCGCCAGCAGCCGGACCCCCCAGGGCCAGAACACTGAAGCTTTCTTT. Protein sequence: CASSRTPQGQNTEAFF.

Points on this clonotype: An end of the junction does not agree with germline; a read error may underlie this. The rearrangement uses TRBV25-1 and TRBJ1-6, with D uncertain. The CDR3 totals 14 residues. The V gene's germline CDR1 is MGHDK and CDR2 SYGVNS. DNA of the CDR3: TGTGCCAGCAGCCGTATTGAGAGCGACACTGCAGCCTTCTTT. This translates into CASSRIESDTAAFF. The entire variable domain, with the rest obtained from reference TRBV25-1 and TRBJ1-6, is as follows: EADIYQTPRYLVIGTGKKITLECSQTMGHDKMYWYQQDPGMELHLIHYSYGVNSTEKGDLSSESTVSRIRTEHFPLTLESARPSHTSQYLCASSRIESDTAAFFGNGTRLTVT.

The genes are TRBV6-1 and TRBJ2-5, with 11 positions matching TRBD2. Germline V gene lookup returns CDR1 MNHNS and CDR2 SASEGT. V gave up 6 bases and J gave up 7 bases; unmatched junction bases: 7. The CDR3 loop spans 14 amino acids. The CDR3 nucleotides are TGTGCCAGCAGCGTAGCGGGGGGGCTGGGGACCCAGTACTTC. As protein: CASSVAGGLGTQYF.

Points on this clonotype: At one end, the junction sequence differs from germline, possibly due to a read error. V gene TRBV7-2 combines with J gene TRBJ2-1, with D tentatively TRBD2 (5 bases). The CDR3 spans 14 residues. Germline V gene lookup returns CDR1 SGHTA and CDR2 FQGNSA. CDR3 nucleotides: TGTGCCAGCAGCAGGAGCGGTATAGGCAAAGATCCGCAGTTC. Its protein product is CASSRSGIGKDPQF.

Regarding this clonotype: An end of the junction does not agree with germline; a read error may underlie this. This chain links TRBV7-2 with TRBJ1-5; D remains unclear. The germline V gene encodes CDR1 SGHTA and CDR2 FQGNSA. The CDR3 consists of 13 residues. CDR3 in DNA: TGTGCCAGCAGCTTCGGAGGCGGGCAGCACCAGCATTTT. This codes for CASSFGGGQHQHF.

This sequence joins TRBV7-2 and TRBJ2-5, with D perhaps matching TRBD2 (5 bases). The length of the CDR3 is 16 residues. V was clipped by 1 base and J by 0 bases, with 12 bases between them. Germline CDR1 SGHTA, CDR2 FQGNSA. CDR3 nucleotide sequence: TGTGCCAGCAGCTTAGTCGGTGGACTGTACCAAGAGACCCAGTACTTC. Its translation: CASSLVGGLYQETQYF. Looking up the rest from reference TRBV7-2 and TRBJ2-5 gives the full variable domain: GAGVSQSPSNKVTEKGKDVELRCDPISGHTALYWYRQSLGQGLEFLIYFQGNSAPDKSGLPSDRFSAERTGGSVSTLTIQRTQQEDSAVYLCASSLVGGLYQETQYFGPGTRLLVL.

This clonotype came up many times. The chain carries TRBV6-6 and TRBJ1-3, with a possible D match to TRBD1 (5 bases). Trimming left V 6 bases short and J 2 bases short, with 17 bases between. Germline CDR1 is MNHNY and CDR2 is SVGAGI (reference sequence). The CDR3 has 16 residues. CDR3: CASSSRPGVAGNTIYF. CDR3 bases: TGTGCCAGCAGCTCAAGGCCGGGGGTTGCTGGAAACACCATATATTTT.

The rearrangement joins TRBV4-1 to TRBJ2-7; D not resolved. Trimming cost V 8 bases and J 1 base, with 12 bases left between them. Per germline, CDR1 MGHRA and CDR2 YSYEKL. The CDR3 is 13 amino acids. The CDR3 bases are TGCGCCAGCGGCTTAGTCCAGTCCTACGAGCAGTACTTC. Protein product: CASGLVQSYEQYF.

This chain joins TRBV2 and TRBJ2-1, with 9 bases identical to TRBD2. The germline V gene encodes CDR1 SNHLY and CDR2 FYNNEI. Unmatched junction bases numbered 13, after V lost 4 bases and J lost 15 bases. This CDR3 spans 14 amino acids. CDR3: CASSASSGGGALFF. The DNA of the CDR3 is TGTGCCAGCAGTGCCAGTAGTGGCGGGGGGGCGCTGTTCTTC.